The next 3 T cell receptor beta chains were all read from a single sample in a study of blood T cell repertoires in COVID-19. The repertoire was sequenced with immunoSEQ multiplex PCR; TCRdb's copy has only in-frame clones and lacks some. The data hold about 480,000 clones, with 70% to 90% observed a single time. The specimen sequenced was peripheral blood. The receptors originated from a woman in her forties or fifties with COVID-19, enrolled during active disease.

The chain couples TRBV9 to TRBJ2-7, with a weak D call TRBD2 (6 bases). The germline V gene has CDR1 SGDLS and CDR2 YYNGEE. V lost 2 bases, J lost 5 bases, and 17 bases lay in between. This CDR3 comprises 15 residues. The CDR3 protein is CASSVSGTSVHEQYF. In nucleotides, the CDR3 is TGTGCCAGCAGCGTTTCCGGGACTTCTGTCCACGAGCAGTACTTC. Full variable domain (remainder filled in from reference TRBV9 and TRBJ2-7): DSGVTQTPKHLITATGQRVTLRCSPRSGDLSVYWYQQSLDQGLQFLIQYYNGEERAKGNILERFSAQQFPDLHSELNLSSLELGDSALYFCASSVSGTSVHEQYFGPGTRLTVT.

The chain uses TRBV10-3 and TRBJ2-1, with D maybe TRBD1 (5 bases). From germline, CDR1 is ENHRY and CDR2 SYGVKD. The CDR3 extends over 12 amino acids. V shed 6 bases and J shed 5 bases, with 8 bases lying between them. The CDR3 loop is CAISPRDNEQFF. CDR3 coding DNA: TGTGCCATCAGCCCCAGGGACAATGAGCAGTTCTTC.

This clone was seen a handful of times. V gene TRBV11-2 combines with J gene TRBJ1-4; D is unresolved. Germline V gene lookup returns CDR1 SGHAT and CDR2 FQNNGV. The ends were cut back, 4 bases at V and 8 bases at J, with 11 bases in the middle. The CDR3 contains 13 residues. The CDR3 sequence: CASSSNTGEKLFF. The DNA of the CDR3 is TGTGCCAGCAGCTCCAACACCGGGGAAAAACTGTTTTTT.